These 32 T cell receptor beta chains share one sample of origin, sequenced in a study of molecular identifiers for immune sequencing clone quantification. TCRdb re-called the PCR reads with MiXCR, one entry per CDR3 protein. The data show some 97,000 distinct CDR3 sequences, around 24% seen once. Sequenced sample: naive CD8+ T cells from blood, with Jurkat cell RNA spiked in. Subset denoted: FACS-sorted CD8+CD4-CCR7+CD45RA+ naive T cells. Every receptor here comes from a human donor in good health. Some libraries in this study had Jurkat cell RNA spiked in.

The chain couples TRBV5-4 to TRBJ1-2; D remains unclear. Germline V lookup: CDR1 SGHNT, CDR2 YYREEE (reference sequence). The CDR3 extends over 15 amino acids. The V gene lost 2 bases and the J gene lost 0 bases, with 11 bases spanning the gap. This CDR3 reads CASSFWYNSNYGYTF. DNA of the CDR3: TGTGCCAGCAGCTTCTGGTACAACTCTAACTATGGCTACACCTTC.

In this sample, this clonotype turned up a few times. V gene TRBV6-1 combines with J gene TRBJ2-5, with D possibly being TRBD1 (5 bases). V was cut by 2 bases and J by 5 bases, with 15 bases left in between. There are 15 residues in the CDR3. The germline gives CDR1 MNHNS, CDR2 SASEGT. CDR3 in DNA: TGTGCCAGCAGTGAATCAGTCAGGGCGGTGGAGACCCAGTACTTC. Its protein is CASSESVRAVETQYF.

This sequence joins TRBV29-1 and TRBJ1-1; TRBD1 might be the D (5 bases). V lost 3 bases and J 1 base, leaving 12 bases between the germline ends. CDR3 size: 14 residues. Germline V CDR1 and CDR2: SQVTM, ANQGSEA. The CDR3 nucleotides read TGCAGCGTTGATGGGGGATTGAAGAACACTGAAGCTTTCTTT. It encodes CSVDGGLKNTEAFF. The full variable domain, completed using reference TRBV29-1 and TRBJ1-1, is SAVISQKPSRDICQRGTSLTIQCQVDSQVTMMFWYRQQPGQSLTLIATANQGSEATYESGFVIDKFPISRPNLTFSTLTVSNMSPEDSSIYLCSVDGGLKNTEAFFGQGTRLTVV.

As to this clonotype: The junction and the germline gene differ at one end; a read error may be behind it. V is TRBV3-1 and J is TRBJ2-1; TRBD2 matches 9 bases. The length of the CDR3 is 16 residues. Germline V CDR1 and CDR2: LGHDT, YNNKEL (reference sequence). As DNA, the CDR3 is TGTGCCAGCAGCGCGCGTAGCGGGAGCTCCTACTATGAGCAGTTCTTC. Protein: CASSARSGSSYYEQFF.

In the case of this clonotype: A read error may be the cause here, since a much bigger clone is one base away. The rearrangement uses TRBV19 and TRBJ1-5, with D possibly being TRBD1 (5 bases). The CDR3 totals 14 residues. The germline gives CDR1 LNHDA, CDR2 SQIVND (reference sequence). CDR3 DNA sequence: TGTGCCGGTAGTAACGCCGGGGGTAATCAGCCCCAGCATTTT. Encoded protein: CAGSNAGGNQPQHF. Full variable domain (outside the CDR3, taken from reference TRBV19 and TRBJ1-5): DGGITQSPKYLFRKEGQNVTLSCEQNLNHDAMYWYRQDPGQGLRLIYYSQIVNDFQKGDIAEGYSVSREKKESFPLTVTSAQKNPTAFYLCAGSNAGGNQPQHFGDGTRLSIL.

In its sample, this clonotype was seen many times. V gene TRBV6-5 combines with J gene TRBJ2-7; weak D call: TRBD1 (5 bases). The germline V gene has CDR1 MNHEY and CDR2 SVGAGI. The CDR3 consists of 12 residues. Trimming stripped 4 bases from V and 7 bases from J, with 11 bases between. CDR3 protein: CASSFQGREQYF. Here the CDR3 DNA reads TGTGCCAGCAGTTTCCAGGGTAGGGAGCAGTACTTC.

This clonotype was recorded at least ten times. The J gene is TRBJ2-2, the V gene TRBV7-3; D might be TRBD2 (5 bases). V lost 1 base, J lost 3 bases, and 21 bases lay in between. Germline-derived CDR1 and CDR2 are SGHTA and FQGTGA. This CDR3 spans 19 amino acids. The chain's CDR3 is CASSLIPPSSLSYTGELFF. CDR3 nucleotides: TGTGCCAGCAGCTTAATTCCGCCTAGCAGCCTGTCGTACACCGGGGAGCTGTTTTTT.

This clonotype was observed a few times. As DNA, the CDR3 is TGCAGCGTTGGAGAGGACAGGGCCGAGCAGTACTTC. This codes for CSVGEDRAEQYF. The chain employs TRBV29-1 and TRBJ2-7; 8 nucleotides agree with TRBD1. Trimming removed 4 bases from V and 6 bases from J; junction bases left unmatched: 5. Germline lookup yields CDR1 SQVTM and CDR2 ANQGSEA. The CDR3 has 12 residues.

A note on this clonotype: Just one base apart from a much larger clone, this may be a read error. J is TRBJ2-3 and V is TRBV6-5; possibly TRBD1 for D (5 bases). The CDR3 is 20 residues long. V lost 0 bases to trimming and J lost 0 bases, with 22 bases between them. In germline, CDR1 is MNHEY, CDR2 SVGAGI. The CDR3 loop reads CASSYSPYFIGERSTDTQYF. CDR3 nucleotides: TGTGCCAGCAGTTACTCCCCCTACTTCATAGGGGAAAGAAGCACAGATACGCAGTATTTT.

This clonotype was counted many times. The rearrangement uses TRBV29-1 and TRBJ2-7; the D gene is possibly TRBD2 (6 bases). The CDR3 loop spans 15 amino acids. V dropped 1 base and J dropped 0 bases, with 13 bases sitting between them. Germline values: CDR1 SQVTM, CDR2 ANQGSEA. CDR3 nucleotide sequence: TGCAGCGTTGAAGTCACCACGACTAGCTCCTACGAGCAGTACTTC. This sequence encodes CSVEVTTTSSYEQYF.

Ten or more counts support this clonotype. V and J are TRBV6-2 or TRBV6-3 and TRBJ2-6; TRBD1 matches at 7 bases. CDR3 size: 18 residues. Unmatched junction bases numbered 12, after V lost 6 bases and J lost 1 base. Germline CDR1 and CDR2: MNHEY and SVGEGT. This CDR3 reads CASRKFAGTESGANVLTF. The CDR3 DNA sequence: TGTGCCAGCAGAAAGTTTGCCGGGACAGAGTCTGGGGCCAACGTCCTGACTTTC.

Many counts were recorded for this clonotype. V is TRBV5-1 and J is TRBJ2-7; TRBD1 matches 9 bases. The J segment lost 5 bases and the V segment lost 4 bases, leaving 4 bases of the junction unmatched. Germline CDR1 reads SGHRS; CDR2 reads YFSETQ. The CDR3 runs to 13 residues. The CDR3 sequence: CASSHGQGNEQYF. DNA for the CDR3: TGCGCCAGCAGCCACGGACAGGGGAACGAGCAGTACTTC.

This clonotype was seen many times. The J gene is TRBJ2-5, the V gene TRBV7-2; TRBD2 matches 9 bases. V shed 5 bases and J 5 bases; nucleotides not matched to a gene: 9. The CDR3 is 15 amino acids. Germline CDR1 reads SGHTA; CDR2 reads FQGNSA. The CDR3 nucleotides are TGTGCCAGCAGCCAAACAGCGGGGGGAGGGGAGACCCAGTACTTC. As protein: CASSQTAGGGETQYF.

This clonotype has just a few counts. The chain recombines TRBV4-1 with TRBJ2-5; D may be TRBD2 (7 bases). V dropped 0 bases and J dropped 5 bases, with 19 bases sitting between them. The CDR3 sequence is 17 residues long. Germline loops: CDR1 MGHRA, CDR2 YSYEKL. DNA for the CDR3: TGCGCCAGCAGCCAAGATCACGGGGGGCGCATTGAGGAGACCCAGTACTTC. It codes for CASSQDHGGRIEETQYF.

Many counts were recorded for this clonotype. This chain connects TRBV29-1 to TRBJ2-3, with D hard to call. V was clipped by 3 bases and J by 2 bases, with 12 bases between them. Germline CDR1 SQVTM, CDR2 ANQGSEA. CDR3 size: 14 residues. CDR3: CSVDGSDNTDTQYF. The CDR3 region has the DNA TGCAGCGTTGACGGGTCAGATAACACAGATACGCAGTATTTT.

Ten or more counts support this clonotype. The chain carries TRBV20-1 and TRBJ2-5, with TRBD1 matching 12 bases. This CDR3 region has 18 residues. Germline values: CDR1 DFQATT, CDR2 SNEGSKA (reference sequence). J gave up 2 bases and V 0 bases, and 10 bases lay outside the gene matches. The CDR3 here is CSARDRRGQGALQETQYF. In DNA form, the CDR3 reads TGCAGTGCTAGAGATCGAAGGGGACAGGGGGCTTTGCAAGAGACCCAGTACTTC.

Remarks on this clonotype: A much larger clone sits a single nucleotide away, making a read error possible. The chain carries TRBV5-3 and TRBJ2-2; 8 nucleotides agree with TRBD2. TRBV5-3 is an open reading frame whose function is uncertain. The CDR3 runs 16 residues. Here the CDR3 reads CTSEDPLAGNTGELFF. CDR3 bases: TGTACCAGCGAAGACCCCCTAGCGGGGAACACCGGGGAGCTGTTTTTT.

On this clonotype itself: This may arise from a read error, as a much more abundant clone is one base away. V usage is TRBV4-3 and J usage is TRBJ1-4; unclear D gene. This CDR3 comprises 18 residues. The ends were cut back, 0 bases at V and 3 bases at J, with 17 bases in the middle. Germline CDR1 and CDR2: LGHNA and YSLEER. For the CDR3, the DNA is TGCGCCAGCAGCCAAGATCAGTGGCCTACCGGGGCTAATGAAAAACTGTTTTTT. Its protein product is CASSQDQWPTGANEKLFF.

A word on this clonotype: Its ends do not fully match the called genes, so a read error is possible. This sequence joins TRBV5-6 and TRBJ1-1, with D perhaps matching TRBD1 (6 bases). The CDR3 contains 14 residues. Germline values: CDR1 SGHDT, CDR2 YYEEEE. Written as DNA, the CDR3 is TGTGCCAGGAGCTTGTGGGGGGGCGAGACTGAAGCTCTCTTT. Translating it yields CARSLWGGETEALF.

This clonotype was picked up many times. The genes are TRBV13 and TRBJ2-2; D might be TRBD2 (5 bases). CDR3 length equals 17 residues. Germline V gene data show CDR1 as PRHDT and CDR2 as FYEKMQ (reference sequence). V was clipped by 2 bases and J by 0 bases, with 13 bases between them. Written as DNA, the CDR3 is TGTGCCAGCAGCTTATTTTGGGAGTTCGCGAACACCGGGGAGCTGTTTTTT. As protein: CASSLFWEFANTGELFF. The full variable domain, its missing parts supplied by reference TRBV13 and TRBJ2-2, is AAGVIQSPRHLIKEKRETATLKCYPIPRHDTVYWYQQGPGQDPQFLISFYEKMQSDKGSIPDRFSAQQFSDYHSELNMSSLELGDSALYFCASSLFWEFANTGELFFGEGSRLTVL.

For this clonotype: A much larger clonotype is one base distant, so this may be a read error. The chain is built from TRBV28 and TRBJ1-2, with TRBD1 matching over 11 bases. CDR3 length: 14 amino acids. CDR1 is MDHEN and CDR2 is SYDVKM in the germline V gene. CDR3 bases: TGTGCCTGCAGAGCTAGGACAGGGGGCCATGGCTACACCTTC. Its translation is CACRARTGGHGYTF.

This clonotype was seen at least ten times. This rearrangement joins TRBV5-4 to TRBJ2-7; 13 nucleotides align to TRBD2. The CDR3 has 15 residues. The germline V gene encodes CDR1 SGHNT and CDR2 YYREEE (reference sequence). Germline trimming cut 7 bases from V and 3 bases from J; bases unmatched to any gene: 7. CDR3 residues: CASREGTSGNYEQYF. The CDR3 nucleotides read TGTGCCAGCCGTGAGGGGACTAGCGGGAACTACGAGCAGTACTTC.

This clonotype was counted at least ten times. The chain uses TRBV12-5 and TRBJ1-1, with D unresolved. Deletions cut 5 bases from V and 11 bases from J, with 12 bases between. Germline loops: CDR1 LGHNT, CDR2 FRNRAP. The CDR3 consists of 11 residues. CDR3 in DNA: TGTGCTAGTGGTCCAGCGGCAGAGGCTTTCTTT. This codes for CASGPAAEAFF.

Concerning this clonotype: A read error may be the cause here, since a much bigger clone is one base away. The J gene is TRBJ2-3, the V gene TRBV6-2 or TRBV6-3; unclear D gene. CDR1 MNHEY and CDR2 SVGEGT come from the germline V gene. The CDR3 spans 13 residues. The V gene lost 6 bases and the J gene lost 10 bases, with 17 bases spanning the gap. The CDR3 spells CASSRLLSDAQYF. The CDR3 coding sequence is TGTGCCAGCAGCAGACTCCTCTCTGATGCGCAGTATTTT.

This clonotype was counted many times. The chain has TRBV7-6 and TRBJ2-3; D is unclear. The V end was cut by 5 bases, the J end by 1 base, with 13 bases between. The CDR3 has 15 amino acids. In germline, CDR1 is SGHVS, CDR2 FNYEAQ. The chain's CDR3 is CASSPVPEGTDTQYF. CDR3 nucleotides: TGTGCCAGCAGCCCAGTTCCGGAAGGCACAGATACGCAGTATTTT.

At least ten counts were recorded for this clonotype. The rearrangement links TRBV27 to TRBJ2-7; possibly TRBD1 for D (6 bases). This CDR3 has 13 amino acids. V lost 5 bases and J 6 bases, leaving 14 bases between the germline ends. Per germline, CDR1 MNHEY and CDR2 SMNVEV (reference sequence). In DNA, the CDR3 is TGTGCCAGCAGTCCCGGGACACTGCTCGAGCAGTACTTC. Its protein product is CASSPGTLLEQYF.

This clonotype was seen many times. The chain employs TRBV7-2 and TRBJ2-3, with TRBD2 matching 9 bases. This CDR3 is built from 15 residues. Germline V gene data show CDR1 as SGHTA and CDR2 as FQGNSA. V lost 6 bases, J lost 5 bases, and 9 bases stayed unmatched. CDR3 coding DNA: TGTGCCAGCAGACCAATAGCGGGAGTTAGAGATACGCAGTATTTT. Translating gives CASRPIAGVRDTQYF.

This clonotype appeared many times. The J gene is TRBJ2-7, the V gene TRBV25-1; D is uncertain. V lost 3 bases, J lost 3 bases, and 12 bases lay in between. The CDR3 spans 14 residues. Germline CDR1 MGHDK, CDR2 SYGVNS. In DNA form, the CDR3 reads TGTGCCAGCAGTGAGCCGGATTCCTACTACGAGCAGTACTTC. The encoded protein is CASSEPDSYYEQYF.

This clonotype showed up just once. A much larger clone lies one base from this, so it may be a read error. The rearrangement uses TRBV19 and TRBJ2-1, with D unclear. The germline CDR1 and CDR2 sequences are LNHDA and SQIVND (reference sequence). This CDR3 comprises 17 residues. The V gene lost 3 bases and the J gene lost 1 base, with 16 bases spanning the gap. In DNA form, the CDR3 reads TGTGCCAGTAGTATTGTAAGTGTTAACCCGTCCTACAATGAGCAGTTCTTC. Translated: CASSIVSVNPSYNEQFF.

This clonotype has at least ten counts. The gene calls are TRBV5-6 and TRBJ2-7; D call uncertain. Germline CDR1 is SGHDT and CDR2 is YYEEEE. V was shortened by 3 bases and J by 3 bases, with 7 bases between the two germline ends. This CDR3 is 12 amino acids long. Here the CDR3 DNA reads TGTGCCAGCAGCTCCGGCGGCTACGAGCAGTACTTC. Its protein is CASSSGGYEQYF. Full variable domain (missing parts from reference TRBV5-6 and TRBJ2-7): DAGVTQSPTHLIKTRGQQVTLRCSPKSGHDTVSWYQQALGQGPQFIFQYYEEEERQRGNFPDRFSGHQFPNYSSELNVNALLLGDSALYLCASSSGGYEQYFGPGTRLTVT.

In the case of this clonotype: This may be a read error: a much more frequent sequence differs by one nucleotide. The chain couples TRBV11-2 to TRBJ2-1; D is possibly TRBD1 (6 bases). Germline CDR1 and CDR2: SGHAT and FQNNGV. Trimming took off 1 base at V and 7 bases at J, with 20 bases between the two ends. This CDR3 has 17 amino acids. As DNA, the CDR3 is TGTGCCAGCAGCTTAGGGCCAGGGGACCCCCAAAGGAATGAGCAGTTCTTC. Amino acid sequence: CASSLGPGDPQRNEQFF.

As to this clonotype: Possible read error: a much larger clone is one base away. The rearrangement uses TRBV18 and TRBJ1-4; D is ambiguous. The V gene's germline CDR1 is KGHSH and CDR2 LQKENI. The CDR3 contains 17 residues. The CDR3 sequence is CASSPAQQPATNEKLYF. The CDR3 region has the DNA TGTGCCAGCTCACCGGCCCAACAGCCAGCAACTAATGAAAAACTGTATTTT.